This T cell receptor (beta chain) originates from a study of CD8 T cells in Susac syndrome. An input of roughly 0.45 to 1 ug of RNA was subjected to reverse transcription using random hexamers. TCRdb redid the calling of the immunoSEQ multiplex PCR reads with MiXCR, one entry per CDR3 protein. The data contain around 200,000 distinct CDR3 sequences, nearly 97% of them singletons. CDR3 length: 16 residues. Per germline, CDR1 SQVTM and CDR2 ANQGSEA. Trimming shortened V by 4 bases and J by 4 bases, and 21 bases separated the two germline ends. Study-wide results and limits: As the study acknowledged, the number of individuals who were part of its TCR sequencing and HLA analysis was relatively small. Clonal expansion did not appear in Susac syndrome CD4+ T cell repertoires.

TCR beta sequences were obtained from blood CD8+ and CD4+ T cells. For this clonotype: What it binds is not known.

V is TRBV29-1 and J is TRBJ2-3; maybe TRBD1 (6 bases). The sample consisted of CD4+ T cells from PBMCs. The source is a human donor with Susac syndrome. The CDR3 DNA reads as TGCAGCGTTGCTTGGAGAGACAGGCTGGGTGCAGATACGCAGTATTTT. This encodes CSVAWRDRLGADTQYF.